Below, 20 T cell receptor beta chains from the same sample are listed, as sequenced in a study of blood T cell repertoires in COVID-19. Libraries were prepared by immunoSEQ multiplex PCR; TCRdb keeps only in-frame clonotypes and omits some of them. The sample yields about 240,000 clones, around 87% seen once. Material for sequencing was peripheral blood. The source is a woman in her seventies with active or convalescent COVID-19.

The chain uses TRBV6-2 or TRBV6-3 and TRBJ1-5; 8 positions match TRBD1. V lost 6 bases to trimming and J lost 5 bases; unmatched junction nucleotides: 12. The CDR3 spans 16 residues. Germline V gene sequence: CDR1 MNHEY, CDR2 SVGEGT. The CDR3, as DNA: TGTGCCAGCAGCGACCGGACAGGGCGAGCGGATCAGCCCCAGCATTTT. It specifies CASSDRTGRADQPQHF.

The chain carries TRBV6-2 or TRBV6-3 and TRBJ1-2; possible D gene TRBD1, 5 bases. There are 18 residues in the CDR3. V was cut by 5 bases and J by 2 bases, with 24 bases left in between. From germline, CDR1 is MNHEY and CDR2 SVGEGT. The CDR3 sequence: CASSGSGTRGAANYGYTF. The CDR3 region has the DNA TGTGCCAGCAGTGGATCCGGGACTAGAGGAGCTGCCAACTATGGCTACACCTTC.

The chain carries TRBV6-6 and TRBJ2-6; D is possibly TRBD1 (7 bases). Looked up from germline, CDR1 is MNHNY and CDR2 is SVGAGI (reference sequence). The CDR3 is made up of 16 amino acids. V gave up 6 bases and J gave up 2 bases, with 14 bases separating them. CDR3 region: CASRGGTAAGANVLTF. DNA of the CDR3: TGTGCCAGCAGAGGGGGGACAGCAGCTGGGGCCAACGTCCTGACTTTC.

The J gene is TRBJ2-7, the V gene TRBV7-2; D gene unclear. CDR1 is SGHTA, CDR2 FQGNSA, per germline. The V gene lost 5 bases and the J gene lost 5 bases, with 13 bases spanning the gap. This CDR3 region has 13 residues. The CDR3 region is CASSHLNADEQYF. Here the CDR3 DNA reads TGTGCCAGCAGCCACTTAAATGCCGACGAGCAGTACTTC.

The chain uses TRBV5-1 and TRBJ1-2; D is possibly TRBD1 (6 bases). Germline CDR1 and CDR2: SGHRS and YFSETQ. V dropped 4 bases and J dropped 6 bases, with 19 bases sitting between them. The CDR3 spans 15 residues. The CDR3 protein is CASSNGNRVGHGYTF. The DNA of the CDR3 is TGCGCCAGCAGCAATGGAAACAGGGTCGGGCATGGCTACACCTTC. Full variable domain (missing parts from reference TRBV5-1 and TRBJ1-2): KAGVTQTPRYLIKTRGQQVTLSCSPISGHRSVSWYQQTPGQGLQFLFEYFSETQRNKGNFPGRFSGRQFSNSRSEMNVSTLELGDSALYLCASSNGNRVGHGYTFGSGTRLTVV.

The chain combines TRBV14 with TRBJ1-4, with D uncertain. Germline-derived CDR1 and CDR2 are SGHDN and FVKESK. This CDR3 comprises 13 residues. V was shortened by 1 base and J by 5 bases, with 5 bases between the two germline ends. The CDR3 region has the DNA TGTGCCAGCAGCCAAGGTCCAAATGAAAAACTGTTTTTT. Translated: CASSQGPNEKLFF. The whole variable domain, remainder taken from reference TRBV14 and TRBJ1-4, is EAGVTQFPSHSVIEKGQTVTLRCDPISGHDNLYWYRRVMGKEIKFLLHFVKESKQDESGMPNNRFLAERTGGTYSTLKVQPAELEDSGVYFCASSQGPNEKLFFGSGTQLSVL.

This chain connects TRBV6-5 to TRBJ1-1; TRBD1 might be the D (5 bases). In germline, CDR1 is MNHEY, CDR2 SVGAGI. The V and J ends lost 5 bases and 8 bases respectively, with 9 bases between them. This CDR3 is 11 amino acids long. CDR3 sequence reads: CASSTGGEAFF. DNA of the CDR3: TGTGCCAGCAGTACTGGGGGGGAAGCTTTCTTT.

This clone was detected once. V is TRBV13 and J is TRBJ2-1; 8 bases fit TRBD2. With 3 bases clipped from V and 4 bases from J, the junction kept 11 bases outside the gene matches. The CDR3 runs 17 residues. Germline V CDR1 and CDR2: PRHDT, FYEKMQ (reference sequence). CDR3 in amino acids: CASSFRSGGGRYNEQFF. The CDR3 nucleotides are TGTGCCAGCAGCTTCCGCTCTGGCGGGGGGAGATACAATGAGCAGTTCTTC. Variable domain in full (rest from reference TRBV13 and TRBJ2-1): AAGVIQSPRHLIKEKRETATLKCYPIPRHDTVYWYQQGPGQDPQFLISFYEKMQSDKGSIPDRFSAQQFSDYHSELNMSSLELGDSALYFCASSFRSGGGRYNEQFFGPGTRLTVL.

V usage is TRBV19 and J usage is TRBJ2-7; TRBD1 matches at 7 bases. The CDR3 extends over 14 amino acids. With V trimmed by 5 bases and J by 3 bases, 7 bases remained unmatched. Germline assignment: CDR1 LNHDA and CDR2 SQIVND (reference sequence). The CDR3 sequence is CASSGTEGYYEQYF. As DNA, the CDR3 is TGTGCCAGTAGTGGGACAGAAGGCTACTACGAGCAGTACTTC.

Only a few counts were recorded for this clone. The J gene is TRBJ1-1, the V gene TRBV2, with D maybe TRBD1 (5 bases). This CDR3 comprises 13 residues. Deletions cut 11 bases from V and 7 bases from J, with 20 bases between. Germline values: CDR1 SNHLY, CDR2 FYNNEI. CDR3 DNA sequence: TGTGCCGGCGCTAAGACAGAACGACATGAAGCTTTCTTT. The encoded protein is CAGAKTERHEAFF.

The CDR3 sequence is CASSPLPYYEQYF. CDR3 bases: TGTGCCAGCAGTCCATTGCCCTACTACGAGCAGTACTTC. This chain uses TRBV27 with TRBJ2-7; no clear D. Trimming stripped 5 bases from V and 3 bases from J, with 11 bases between. Germline assignment: CDR1 MNHEY and CDR2 SMNVEV (reference sequence). This CDR3 comprises 13 residues.

The rearrangement joins TRBV18 to TRBJ2-1, with 10 bases matching TRBD2. J was trimmed by 3 bases and V by 0 bases; bases with no gene match: 2. The germline CDR1 and CDR2 sequences are KGHSH and LQKENI. The CDR3 is 16 amino acids. The CDR3 nucleotides are TGTGCCAGCTCACCACCGAGCGGGGGGGTCTACAATGAGCAGTTCTTC. Its translation: CASSPPSGGVYNEQFF.

The chain carries TRBV5-1 and TRBJ2-1; 7 bases map to TRBD2. This CDR3 region has 15 residues. The V gene's germline CDR1 is SGHRS and CDR2 YFSETQ. J lost 3 bases, V lost 0 bases, and 3 bases had no gene match. CDR3 coding DNA: TGCGCCAGCAGCTTGGTCCAGCGGGGCTACAATGAGCAGTTCTTC. This codes for CASSLVQRGYNEQFF.

The chain recombines TRBV7-6 with TRBJ1-2, with 8 nucleotides matching TRBD1. CDR1 is SGHVS and CDR2 is FNYEAQ in the germline V gene. The CDR3 length is 16 residues. The trim removed 5 bases at V and 4 bases at J, leaving 12 bases unmatched. CDR3 protein: CASSPVPGGSLYGYTF. The CDR3 DNA sequence: TGTGCCAGCAGCCCCGTCCCAGGGGGCTCGCTCTATGGCTACACCTTC.

V usage is TRBV6-6 and J usage is TRBJ2-7; D gene unclear. Trimming removed 6 bases at V and 7 bases at J, with 13 bases between. Germline CDR1 MNHNY, CDR2 SVGAGI (reference sequence). The CDR3 extends over 12 amino acids. CDR3: CASSPSEKEQYF. The DNA for the CDR3 is TGTGCCAGCAGCCCTTCGGAGAAAGAGCAGTACTTC.

The chain combines TRBV6-5 with TRBJ1-3; D not certain. CDR1 is MNHEY and CDR2 is SVGAGI in the germline V gene. The V gene lost 9 bases and the J gene lost 0 bases, with 6 bases spanning the gap. CDR3 size: 12 residues. The CDR3 spells CASRSSGNTIYF. In DNA, the CDR3 is TGTGCCAGTAGGAGCTCTGGAAACACCATATATTTT.

This sequence joins TRBV6-6 and TRBJ1-1, with 10 bases aligning to TRBD1. From germline, CDR1 is MNHNY and CDR2 SVGAGI (reference sequence). J gave up 6 bases and V 2 bases, and 0 bases lay outside the gene matches. This CDR3 is built from 13 residues. The DNA for the CDR3 is TGTGCCAGCAGTTACGGACAGGGGGCTGAAGCTTTCTTT. As protein: CASSYGQGAEAFF.

Notes on this clone: At one end, the junction sequence differs from germline, possibly due to a read error. This chain links TRBV20-1 with TRBJ2-1; no reliable D call. Germline lookup yields CDR1 DFQATT and CDR2 SNEGSKA (reference sequence). This CDR3 is built from 10 residues. CDR3: CSASSIPLVF. The CDR3 nucleotides are TGCAGTGCTAGTAGCATACCTCTGGTCTTC.

The V gene is TRBV7-8, the J gene TRBJ1-3; no definite D call. Germline CDR1 is SGHVS and CDR2 is FQNEAQ. V was cut by 2 bases and J by 6 bases, with 20 bases left in between. The CDR3 covers 17 residues. This chain's CDR3 is CASSLLSRGINENTIYF. The CDR3 coding sequence is TGTGCCAGCAGCTTACTGTCCCGGGGTATTAACGAAAACACCATATATTTT.

This clone was recorded once. This rearrangement joins TRBV10-3 to TRBJ1-1, with a tentative D call TRBD1 (6 bases). This CDR3 spans 14 amino acids. With 6 bases removed from V and 0 bases from J, the gap between germline ends came to 11 bases. CDR1 is ENHRY and CDR2 is SYGVKD in the germline V gene. This CDR3 reads CAISKGQLNTEAFF. The CDR3 bases are TGTGCCATCAGCAAAGGACAGCTGAACACTGAAGCTTTCTTT.